This T cell receptor beta chain was identified in a study of shared clonotypes between healthy human individuals. In regard to this clone: The sample contains more than one DNA sequence encoding this CDR3.

The CDR3 has 12 amino acids. Between the trimmed V and J ends, which lost 4 bases and 5 bases, there was a span of 5 bases. The germline gives CDR1 MNHEY, CDR2 SVGAGI. Some clones are missing from TCRdb's copy, which holds only in-frame ones; the method was immunoSEQ multiplex PCR. The sample holds around 690,000 clones, roughly 88% seen once. The sample was memory CD8+ T cells from PBMCs. As to subset: CD45RO+ cells pooled with CCR7-negative TemRA cells. The clonotype was recovered from a man between 18 and 35 years old in good health. Some clones in this sample may be carry-over from other donors' samples. The chain recombines TRBV6-5 with TRBJ2-2; no clear D gene. The DNA of the CDR3 is TGTGCCAGCAGTTCTCTAACCGGGGAGCTGTTTTTT. Translating it yields CASSSLTGELFF.